This T cell receptor beta chain was retrieved from a study of T cells in Graves' hyperthyroidism and ophthalmopathy. What was amplified from RNA transcripts were TCR beta CDR3 regions. The HTBI set primed first-round TCR CDR3 RT-PCR. TCRdb redid the calling of the multiplex PCR reads with MiXCR, one entry per CDR3 protein. The top ten hold about 53% of the sample, which has 350,000 or so distinct CDR3 sequences, about 18% seen once. This clonotype was picked up many times. Calling Graves' hyperthyroidism stable meant ophthalmopathy did not progress within 18 months. The length of the CDR3 is 12 residues. In germline, CDR1 is LGHDT, CDR2 YNNKEL (reference sequence). Trimming left V 0 bases short and J 11 bases short, with 10 bases between.

The sample comprised blood. The clonotype was recovered from a woman aged 50 to 65 with Graves' hyperthyroidism. The J gene is TRBJ1-1, the V gene TRBV3-1, with unresolved D. DNA for the CDR3: TGTGCCAGCAGCCAAGATGCGGGGATGGCTTTCTTT. As protein: CASSQDAGMAFF. Filled out from reference TRBV3-1 and TRBJ1-1, the complete variable domain reads DTAVSQTPKYLVTQMGNDKSIKCEQNLGHDTMYWYKQDSKKFLKIMFSYNNKELIINETVPNRFSPKSPDKAHLNLHINSLELGDSAVYFCASSQDAGMAFFGQGTRLTVV.